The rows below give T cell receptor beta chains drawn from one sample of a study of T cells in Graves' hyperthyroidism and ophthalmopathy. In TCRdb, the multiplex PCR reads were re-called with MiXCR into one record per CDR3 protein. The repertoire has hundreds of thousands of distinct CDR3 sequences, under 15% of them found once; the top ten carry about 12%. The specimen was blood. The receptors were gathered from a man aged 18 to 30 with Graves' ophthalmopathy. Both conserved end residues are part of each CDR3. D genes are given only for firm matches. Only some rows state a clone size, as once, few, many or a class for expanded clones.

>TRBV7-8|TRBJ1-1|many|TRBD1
TGTGCCAGCAGCTTAGCTTACAGGGGATGGGGGGCTTTCTTT
CASSLAYRGWGAFF
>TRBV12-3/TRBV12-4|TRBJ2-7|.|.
TGTGCCAGCAGTTTTTTGGCTGGGACGGCTTTGAAGAACGAGCAGTACTTC
CASSFLAGTALKNEQYF
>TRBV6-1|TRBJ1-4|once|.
TGTGCCAGCAGTGAATTGGGGGGTGGGATTGGAAAACTGTTTTTT
CASSELGGGIGKLFF
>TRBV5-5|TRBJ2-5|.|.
TGTGCCAGCAGCTCCGGACGTGAAAAGACCCAGTACTTC
CASSSGREKTQYF
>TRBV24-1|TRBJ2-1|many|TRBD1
TGTGCCACCAGTGATTTAGGGACAGGGGGTAACTACAATGAGCAGTTCTTC
CATSDLGTGGNYNEQFF
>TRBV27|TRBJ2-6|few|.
TGTGCCAGCACCTTAGGCGACCCTGGGGCCAACGTCCTGACTTTC
CASTLGDPGANVLTF
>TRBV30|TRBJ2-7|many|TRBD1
TGTGCCTGGAGTGGGGACAGGGGCGAGCAGTACTTC
CAWSGDRGEQYF
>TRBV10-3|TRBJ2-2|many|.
TGTGCCGCCAGAAACACCGGGGAGCTGTTTTTT
CAARNTGELFF
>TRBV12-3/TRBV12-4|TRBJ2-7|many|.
TGTGCCAGCAGTTTGCTCGGATCCATCTACGAGCAGTACTTC
CASSLLGSIYEQYF
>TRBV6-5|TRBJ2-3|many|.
TGTGCCAGCAGTTACTACAGGGCCAAAGATACGCAGTATTTT
CASSYYRAKDTQYF
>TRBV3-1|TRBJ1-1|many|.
TGTGCCAGCAGCCAACTACAGTCCAACACTGAAGCTTTCTTT
CASSQLQSNTEAFF
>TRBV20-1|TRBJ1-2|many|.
TGCAGTGCGTTTGAGTTGCCGTTTGGCTACACCTTC
CSAFELPFGYTF
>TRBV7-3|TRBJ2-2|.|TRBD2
TGTGCCAGCAGCTTATACGGGACTAGTTTCGGGGAGCTGTTTTTT
CASSLYGTSFGELFF
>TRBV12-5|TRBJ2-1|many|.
TGTGCTAGTGAAATGGGGGGCAGAAATGAGCAGTTCTTC
CASEMGGRNEQFF
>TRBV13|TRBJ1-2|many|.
TGTGCCAGCAGCCGCGGGGGGAACTATGGCTACACCTTC
CASSRGGNYGYTF